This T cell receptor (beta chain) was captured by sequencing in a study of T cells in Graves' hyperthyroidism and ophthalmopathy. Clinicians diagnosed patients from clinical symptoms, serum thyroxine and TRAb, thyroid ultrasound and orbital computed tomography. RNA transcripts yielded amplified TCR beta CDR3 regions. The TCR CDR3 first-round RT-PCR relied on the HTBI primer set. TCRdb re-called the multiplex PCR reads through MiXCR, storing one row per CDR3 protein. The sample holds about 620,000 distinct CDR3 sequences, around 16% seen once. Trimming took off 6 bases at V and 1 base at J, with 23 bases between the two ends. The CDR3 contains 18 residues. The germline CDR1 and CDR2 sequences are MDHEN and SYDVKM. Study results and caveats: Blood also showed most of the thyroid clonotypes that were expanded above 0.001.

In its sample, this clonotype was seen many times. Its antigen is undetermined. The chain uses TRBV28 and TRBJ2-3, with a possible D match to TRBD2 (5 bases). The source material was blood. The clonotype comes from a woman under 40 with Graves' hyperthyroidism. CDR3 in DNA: TGTGCCAGCAGGAAGGCTGGAGGTCATGTAAGGGGCACAGATACGCAGTATTTT. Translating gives CASRKAGGHVRGTDTQYF.